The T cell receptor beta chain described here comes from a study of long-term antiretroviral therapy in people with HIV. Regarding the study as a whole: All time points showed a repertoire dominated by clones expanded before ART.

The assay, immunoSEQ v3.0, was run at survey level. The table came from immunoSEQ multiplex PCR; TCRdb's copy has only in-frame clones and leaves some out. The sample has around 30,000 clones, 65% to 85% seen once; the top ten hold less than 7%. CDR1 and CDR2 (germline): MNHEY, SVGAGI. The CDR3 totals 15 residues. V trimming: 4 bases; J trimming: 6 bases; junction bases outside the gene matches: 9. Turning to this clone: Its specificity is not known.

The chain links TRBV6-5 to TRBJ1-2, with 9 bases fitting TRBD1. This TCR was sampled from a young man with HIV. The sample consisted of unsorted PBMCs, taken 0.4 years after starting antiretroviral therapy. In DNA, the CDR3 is TGTGCCAGCAGTTCCCCTATAGACAGGGGGAATGGCTACACCTTC. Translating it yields CASSSPIDRGNGYTF.